This T cell receptor beta chain stems from a study of cytomegalovirus exposure and HLA in healthy donors. In the study overall: Earlier findings included roughly 120 million unique TCR beta sequences obtained from about 179 million T cells.

Researchers ran the PCR with 60 Vbeta and 13 Jbeta primers. Repertoires were generated with immunoSEQ multiplex PCR, while TCRdb's copy carries only in-frame clones and drops some. The sample yields around 200,000 clones, approximately 86% seen once. The CDR3 sequence is 17 residues long. Trimming removed 0 bases from V and 8 bases from J; junction bases left unmatched: 10. Germline values: CDR1 SGHVS, CDR2 FQNEAQ. The chain employs TRBV7-8 and TRBJ2-1, with 10 nucleotides matching TRBD2. This receptor was taken from a woman aged 25 to 39 in good health and CMV-seronegative. Sequences were obtained from PBMCs. The CDR3 coding sequence is TGTGCCAGCAGCTTAGCCCTAGCGGGAGCTATTAACTATGAGCAGTTCTTC. Its translation is CASSLALAGAINYEQFF.